The 5 T cell receptor beta chains reported below all come from one sample, sequenced in a study of blood T cell repertoires in COVID-19. Using immunoSEQ multiplex PCR, the repertoire was profiled, and TCRdb retains in-frame clones only, with some absent. Of 250,000 to 350,000 clones listed, around 85% were seen once; the top ten hold about 1.6%. The source material was peripheral blood. Source of these receptors: a human donor with COVID-19, enrolled during active disease. The donor label of this sample is uncertain.

The gene calls are TRBV5-3 and TRBJ1-1, with D perhaps TRBD1 (6 bases). TRBV5-3 is classed as an ORF, of uncertain function. Trimming took off 0 bases at V and 1 base at J, with 10 bases between the two ends. The CDR3 has 15 amino acids. Here the CDR3 reads CARSLEDSSNTEAFF. As DNA, the CDR3 is TGTGCCAGAAGCTTGGAGGACAGCTCGAACACTGAAGCTTTCTTT.

This clone has a single count. The rearrangement joins TRBV11-2 to TRBJ1-2; 8 positions match TRBD1. CDR3 length equals 15 residues. Trimming cost V 5 bases and J 4 bases; bases outside gene matches: 9. Germline lookup yields CDR1 SGHAT and CDR2 FQNNGV. The CDR3 is CASSAQGQGSYGYTF. CDR3 nucleotide sequence: TGTGCCAGCAGCGCGCAAGGACAGGGAAGCTATGGCTACACCTTC.

Here the CDR3 DNA reads TGTGCCAGCAGTACTCCGGGGGGCGTCACTGAAGCTTTCTTT. Its translation: CASSTPGGVTEAFF. The genes are TRBV28 and TRBJ1-1, with D possibly being TRBD1 (6 bases). V lost 5 bases, J lost 4 bases, and 14 bases lay in between. CDR3 length equals 14 residues. Germline loops: CDR1 MDHEN, CDR2 SYDVKM.

The V gene is TRBV5-4, the J gene TRBJ2-3; TRBD2 aligns across 10 bases. V was clipped by 2 bases and J by 1 base; unmatched bases: 4. This CDR3 is built from 16 residues. Germline CDR1 and CDR2: SGHNT and YYREEE (reference sequence). The CDR3 sequence: CASSFRLAGRTDTQYF. The CDR3 DNA reads as TGTGCCAGCAGCTTTAGACTAGCGGGCCGCACAGATACGCAGTATTTT.

In regard to this clone: At one end the junction does not follow the germline gene, possibly because of a read error. The chain is built from TRBV7-7 and TRBJ2-2, with D perhaps TRBD2 (5 bases). Germline CDR1 and CDR2: SSHAT and FNYEAQ (reference sequence). The CDR3 contains 14 residues. Written as DNA, the CDR3 is TGTGCTAGCAGCTTAGGAGGACTGTCCGGGGAGCTGTTTTTT. Amino acids: CASSLGGLSGELFF.